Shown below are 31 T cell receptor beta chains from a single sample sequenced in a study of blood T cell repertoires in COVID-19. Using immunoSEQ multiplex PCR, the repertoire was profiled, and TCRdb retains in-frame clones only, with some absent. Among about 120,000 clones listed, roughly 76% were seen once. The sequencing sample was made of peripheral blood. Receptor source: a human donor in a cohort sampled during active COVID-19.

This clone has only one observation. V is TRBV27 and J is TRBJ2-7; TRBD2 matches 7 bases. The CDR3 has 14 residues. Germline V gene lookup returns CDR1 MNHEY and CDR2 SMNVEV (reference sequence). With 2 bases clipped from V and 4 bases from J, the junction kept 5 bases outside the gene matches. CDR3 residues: CASSLRGSMYEQYF. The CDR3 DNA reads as TGTGCCAGCAGTTTACGCGGGAGTATGTACGAGCAGTACTTC.

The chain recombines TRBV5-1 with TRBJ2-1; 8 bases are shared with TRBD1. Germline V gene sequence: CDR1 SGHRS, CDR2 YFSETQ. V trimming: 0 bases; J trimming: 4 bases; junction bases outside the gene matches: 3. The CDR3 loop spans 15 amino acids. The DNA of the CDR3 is TGCGCCAGCAGCTTGGGTACAGGGGGGTACAATGAGCAGTTCTTC. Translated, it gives CASSLGTGGYNEQFF.

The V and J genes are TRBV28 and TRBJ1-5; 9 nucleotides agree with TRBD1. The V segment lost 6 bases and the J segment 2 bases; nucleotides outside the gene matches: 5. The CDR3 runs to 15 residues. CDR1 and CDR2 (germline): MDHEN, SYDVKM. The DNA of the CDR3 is TGTGCCAGCAGGCTGGACAGGGGACGCAATCAGCCCCAGCATTTT. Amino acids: CASRLDRGRNQPQHF.

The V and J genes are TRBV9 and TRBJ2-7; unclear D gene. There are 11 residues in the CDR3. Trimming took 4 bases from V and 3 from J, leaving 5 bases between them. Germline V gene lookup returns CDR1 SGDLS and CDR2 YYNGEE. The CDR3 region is CASSSGYEQYF. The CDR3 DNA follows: TGTGCCAGCAGCTCCGGCTACGAGCAGTACTTC.

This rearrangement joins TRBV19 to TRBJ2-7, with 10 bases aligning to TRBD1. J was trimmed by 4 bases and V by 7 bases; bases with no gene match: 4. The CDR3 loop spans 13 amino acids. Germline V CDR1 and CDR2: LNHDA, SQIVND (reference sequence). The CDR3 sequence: CASKGTGAYEQYF. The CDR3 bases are TGTGCCAGTAAAGGGACAGGGGCTTACGAGCAGTACTTC.

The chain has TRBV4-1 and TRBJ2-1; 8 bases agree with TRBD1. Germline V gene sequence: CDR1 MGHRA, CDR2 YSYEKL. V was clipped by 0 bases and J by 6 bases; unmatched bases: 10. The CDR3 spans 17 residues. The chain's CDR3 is CASSQDRRTGRSNEQFF. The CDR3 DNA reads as TGCGCCAGCAGCCAAGATCGTCGGACAGGGAGGAGCAATGAGCAGTTCTTC.

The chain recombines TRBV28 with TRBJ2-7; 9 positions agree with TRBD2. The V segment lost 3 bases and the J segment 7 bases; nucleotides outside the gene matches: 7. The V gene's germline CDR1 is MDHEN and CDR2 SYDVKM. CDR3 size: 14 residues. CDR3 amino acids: CASSLGTSLGEQYF. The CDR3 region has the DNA TGTGCCAGCAGTTTGGGGACTAGCCTTGGGGAGCAGTACTTC. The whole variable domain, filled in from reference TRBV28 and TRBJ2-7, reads DVKVTQSSRYLVKRTGEKVFLECVQDMDHENMFWYRQDPGLGLRLIYFSYDVKMKEKGDIPEGYSVSREKKERFSLILESASTNQTSMYLCASSLGTSLGEQYFGPGTRLTVT.

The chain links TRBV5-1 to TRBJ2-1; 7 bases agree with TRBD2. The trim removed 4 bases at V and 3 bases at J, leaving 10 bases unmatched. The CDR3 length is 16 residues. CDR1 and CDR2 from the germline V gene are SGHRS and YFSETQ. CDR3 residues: CASSGPPREIYNEQFF. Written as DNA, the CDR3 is TGCGCCAGCAGCGGGCCCCCGCGGGAGATCTACAATGAGCAGTTCTTC.

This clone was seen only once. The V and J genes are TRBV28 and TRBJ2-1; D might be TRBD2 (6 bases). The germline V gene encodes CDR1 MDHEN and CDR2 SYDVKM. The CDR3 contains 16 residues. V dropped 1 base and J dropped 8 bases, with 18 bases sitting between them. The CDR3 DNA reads TGTGCCAGCAGTTTATTTTGGACCCAGCGGGCGTATGAGCAGTTCTTC. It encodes CASSLFWTQRAYEQFF.

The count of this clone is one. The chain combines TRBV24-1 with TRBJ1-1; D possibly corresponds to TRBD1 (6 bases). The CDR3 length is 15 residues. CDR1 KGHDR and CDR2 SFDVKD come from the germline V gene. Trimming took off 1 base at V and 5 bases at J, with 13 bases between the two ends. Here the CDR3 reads CATSDFRGGRTEAFF. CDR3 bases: TGTGCCACCAGTGATTTCCGGGGGGGGCGGACTGAAGCTTTCTTT.

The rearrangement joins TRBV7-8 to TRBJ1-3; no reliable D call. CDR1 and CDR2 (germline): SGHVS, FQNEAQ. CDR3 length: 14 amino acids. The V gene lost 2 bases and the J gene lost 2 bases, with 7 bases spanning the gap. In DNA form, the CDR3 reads TGTGCCAGCAGCTTAAGTACAGCTGGAAACACCATATATTTT. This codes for CASSLSTAGNTIYF.

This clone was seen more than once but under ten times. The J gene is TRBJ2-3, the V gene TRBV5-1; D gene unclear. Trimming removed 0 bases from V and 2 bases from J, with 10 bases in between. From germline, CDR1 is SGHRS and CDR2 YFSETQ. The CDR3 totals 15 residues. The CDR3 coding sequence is TGCGCCAGCAGCTTGGGTCTAGGTGACACAGATACGCAGTATTTT. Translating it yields CASSLGLGDTDTQYF. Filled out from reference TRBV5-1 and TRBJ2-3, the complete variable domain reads KAGVTQTPRYLIKTRGQQVTLSCSPISGHRSVSWYQQTPGQGLQFLFEYFSETQRNKGNFPGRFSGRQFSNSRSEMNVSTLELGDSALYLCASSLGLGDTDTQYFGPGTRLTVL.

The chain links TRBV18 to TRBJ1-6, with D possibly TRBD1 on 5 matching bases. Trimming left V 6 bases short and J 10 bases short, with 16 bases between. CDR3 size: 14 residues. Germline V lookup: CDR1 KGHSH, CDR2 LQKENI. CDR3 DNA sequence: TGTGCCAGCTCTCCTCGACAGTACAACTCACCCCTCCACTTT. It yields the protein CASSPRQYNSPLHF. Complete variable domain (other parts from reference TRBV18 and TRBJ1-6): NAGVMQNPRHLVRRRGQEARLRCSPMKGHSHVYWYRQLPEEGLKFMVYLQKENIIDESGMPKERFSAEFPKEGPSILRIQQVVRGDSAAYFCASSPRQYNSPLHFGNGTRLTVT.

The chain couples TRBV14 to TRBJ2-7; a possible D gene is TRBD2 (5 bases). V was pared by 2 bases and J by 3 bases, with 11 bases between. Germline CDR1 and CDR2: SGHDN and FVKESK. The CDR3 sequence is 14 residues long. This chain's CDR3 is CASSQRGGNYEQYF. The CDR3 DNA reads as TGTGCCAGCAGCCAACGTGGAGGAAACTACGAGCAGTACTTC. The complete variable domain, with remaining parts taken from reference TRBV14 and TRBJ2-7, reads EAGVTQFPSHSVIEKGQTVTLRCDPISGHDNLYWYRRVMGKEIKFLLHFVKESKQDESGMPNNRFLAERTGGTYSTLKVQPAELEDSGVYFCASSQRGGNYEQYFGPGTRLTVT.

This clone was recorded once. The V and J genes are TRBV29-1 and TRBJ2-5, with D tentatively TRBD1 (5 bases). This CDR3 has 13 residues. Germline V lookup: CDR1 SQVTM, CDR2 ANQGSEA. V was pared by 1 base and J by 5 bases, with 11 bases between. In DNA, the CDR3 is TGCAGCGTTGAAGCAGGGCCTGGGGAGACCCAGTACTTC. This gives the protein CSVEAGPGETQYF.

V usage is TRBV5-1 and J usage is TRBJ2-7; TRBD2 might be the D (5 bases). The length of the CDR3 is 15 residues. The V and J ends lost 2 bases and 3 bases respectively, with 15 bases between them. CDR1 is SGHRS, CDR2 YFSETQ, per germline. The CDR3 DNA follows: TGCGCCAGCAGCTTAGCCAGGACTCTGTACTACGAGCAGTACTTC. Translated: CASSLARTLYYEQYF.

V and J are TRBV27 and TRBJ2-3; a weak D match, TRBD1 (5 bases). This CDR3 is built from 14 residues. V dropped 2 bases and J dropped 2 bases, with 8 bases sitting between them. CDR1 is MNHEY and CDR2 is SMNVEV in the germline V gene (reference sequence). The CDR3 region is CASSLVRATDTQYF. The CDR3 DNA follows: TGTGCCAGCAGTTTAGTCAGGGCCACAGATACGCAGTATTTT.

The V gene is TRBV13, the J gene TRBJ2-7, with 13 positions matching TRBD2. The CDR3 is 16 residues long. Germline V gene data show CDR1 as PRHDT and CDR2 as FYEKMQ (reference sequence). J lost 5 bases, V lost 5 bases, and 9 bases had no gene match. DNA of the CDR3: TGTGCCAGCAGCCTCTACGGACTAGCGGGAGAAAACGAGCAGTACTTC. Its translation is CASSLYGLAGENEQYF.

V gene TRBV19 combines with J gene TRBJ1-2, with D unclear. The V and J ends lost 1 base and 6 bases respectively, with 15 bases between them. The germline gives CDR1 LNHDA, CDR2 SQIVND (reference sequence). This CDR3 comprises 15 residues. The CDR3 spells CASSIAYTQSDGYTF. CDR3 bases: TGTGCCAGTAGTATAGCGTACACCCAGAGCGATGGCTACACCTTC.

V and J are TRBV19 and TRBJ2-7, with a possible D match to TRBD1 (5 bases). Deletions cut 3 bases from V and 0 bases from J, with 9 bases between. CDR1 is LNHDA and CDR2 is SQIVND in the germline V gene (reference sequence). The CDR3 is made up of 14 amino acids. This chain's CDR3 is CASSMFRDSYEQYF. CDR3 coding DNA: TGTGCCAGTAGTATGTTCAGGGACTCCTACGAGCAGTACTTC.

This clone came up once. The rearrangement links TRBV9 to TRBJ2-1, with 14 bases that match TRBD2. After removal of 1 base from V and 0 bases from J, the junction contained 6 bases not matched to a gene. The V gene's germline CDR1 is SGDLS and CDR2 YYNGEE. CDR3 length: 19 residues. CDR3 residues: CASSVSGLAGGSSYNEQFF. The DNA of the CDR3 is TGTGCCAGCAGCGTAAGTGGACTAGCGGGAGGTAGCTCCTACAATGAGCAGTTCTTC.

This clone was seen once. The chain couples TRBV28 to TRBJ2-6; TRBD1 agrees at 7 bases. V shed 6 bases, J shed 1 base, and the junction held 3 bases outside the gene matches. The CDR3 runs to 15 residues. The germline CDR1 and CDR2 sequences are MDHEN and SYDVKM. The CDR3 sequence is CASRSGGSGANVLTF. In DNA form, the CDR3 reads TGTGCCAGCAGATCAGGGGGATCTGGGGCCAACGTCCTGACTTTC.

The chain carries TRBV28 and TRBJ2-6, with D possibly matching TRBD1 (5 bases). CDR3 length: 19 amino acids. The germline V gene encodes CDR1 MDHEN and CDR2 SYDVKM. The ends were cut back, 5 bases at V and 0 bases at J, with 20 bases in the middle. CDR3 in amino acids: CASSVDRTYGTSGANVLTF. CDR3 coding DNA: TGTGCCAGCAGTGTCGATAGGACATACGGAACCTCTGGGGCCAACGTCCTGACTTTC.

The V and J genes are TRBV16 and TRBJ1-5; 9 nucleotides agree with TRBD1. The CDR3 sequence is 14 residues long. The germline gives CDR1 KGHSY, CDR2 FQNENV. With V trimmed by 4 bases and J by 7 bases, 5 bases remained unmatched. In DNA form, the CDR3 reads TGTGCCAGCAGCCCGACAGGGGGAGGACAGCCCCAGCATTTT. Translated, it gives CASSPTGGGQPQHF.

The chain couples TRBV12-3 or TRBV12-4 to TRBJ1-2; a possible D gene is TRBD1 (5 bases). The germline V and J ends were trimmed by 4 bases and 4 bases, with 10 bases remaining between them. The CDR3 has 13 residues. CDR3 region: CASSSGDLYGYTF. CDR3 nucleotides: TGTGCCAGCAGTTCGGGGGACCTCTATGGCTACACCTTC.

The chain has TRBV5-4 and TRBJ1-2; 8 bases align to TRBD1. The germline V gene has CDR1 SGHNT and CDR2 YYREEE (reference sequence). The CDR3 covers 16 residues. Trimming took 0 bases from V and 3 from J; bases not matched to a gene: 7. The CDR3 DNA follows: TGTGCCAGCAGCTTGGGAAGTGCAGGGGGCGACTATGGCTACACCTTC. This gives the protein CASSLGSAGGDYGYTF.

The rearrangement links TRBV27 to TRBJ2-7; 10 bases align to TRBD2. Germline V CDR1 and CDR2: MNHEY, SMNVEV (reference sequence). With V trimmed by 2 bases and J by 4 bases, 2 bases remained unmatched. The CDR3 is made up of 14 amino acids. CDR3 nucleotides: TGTGCCAGCAGTTTAGGTAGCGGGAGGTACGAGCAGTACTTC. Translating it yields CASSLGSGRYEQYF.

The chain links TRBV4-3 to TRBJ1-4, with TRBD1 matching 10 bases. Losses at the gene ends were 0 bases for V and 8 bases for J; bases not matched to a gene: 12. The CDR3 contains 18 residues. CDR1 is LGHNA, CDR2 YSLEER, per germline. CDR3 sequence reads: CASSQEGQGIRGGEKLFF. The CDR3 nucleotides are TGCGCCAGCAGCCAAGAGGGACAGGGGATAAGAGGAGGCGAAAAACTGTTTTTT.

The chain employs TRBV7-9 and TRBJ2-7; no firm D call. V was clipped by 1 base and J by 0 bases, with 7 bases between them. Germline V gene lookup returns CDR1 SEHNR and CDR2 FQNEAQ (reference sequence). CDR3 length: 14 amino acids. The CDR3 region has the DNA TGTGCCAGCAGCTTAGGTCAGAACTCCTACGAGCAGTACTTC. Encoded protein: CASSLGQNSYEQYF.

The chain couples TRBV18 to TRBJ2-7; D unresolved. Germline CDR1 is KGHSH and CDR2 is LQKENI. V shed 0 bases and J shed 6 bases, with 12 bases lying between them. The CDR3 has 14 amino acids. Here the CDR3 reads CASSPPLPSGEQYF. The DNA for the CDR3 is TGTGCCAGCTCACCACCTTTACCTTCGGGCGAGCAGTACTTC.

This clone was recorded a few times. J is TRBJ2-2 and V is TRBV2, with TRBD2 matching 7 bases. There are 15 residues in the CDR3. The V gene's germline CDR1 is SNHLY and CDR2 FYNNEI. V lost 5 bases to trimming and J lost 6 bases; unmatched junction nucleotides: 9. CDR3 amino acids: CASSSQEAGPGELFF. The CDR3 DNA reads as TGTGCCAGCAGTTCGCAAGAAGCGGGGCCCGGGGAGCTGTTTTTT. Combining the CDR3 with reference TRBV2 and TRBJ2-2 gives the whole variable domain EPEVTQTPSHQVTQMGQEVILRCVPISNHLYFYWYRQILGQKVEFLVSFYNNEISEKSEIFDDQFSVERPDGSNFTLKIRSTKLEDSAMYFCASSSQEAGPGELFFGEGSRLTVL.